The next 2 T cell receptor beta chains were all read from a single sample in a study of T cell responses to AZD1222 COVID-19 vaccine. Here immunoSEQ multiplex PCR was the method, and the copy in TCRdb shows in-frame clones only, minus some. This sample has around 91,000 clones; more than 70% occur once, and the top ten carry about 19%. Specimen: peripheral blood, collected on day 0 of AZD1222 vaccination. The receptors were gathered from an adult in good health.

The rearrangement links TRBV7-9 to TRBJ2-3; unclear D gene. Trimming stripped 3 bases from V and 8 bases from J, with 30 bases between. Per germline, CDR1 SEHNR and CDR2 FQNEAQ (reference sequence). This CDR3 region has 19 residues. The CDR3 DNA is TGTGCCAGCAGCTTCGGTCGTGGGTTTATGAGCACGAGCCAAGGTACGCAGTATTTT. Translated, it gives CASSFGRGFMSTSQGTQYF.

The chain couples TRBV19 to TRBJ1-2; no clear D. The CDR3 spans 15 residues. V was pared by 3 bases and J by 2 bases, with 13 bases between. CDR1 is LNHDA and CDR2 is SQIVND in the germline V gene (reference sequence). For the CDR3, the DNA is TGTGCCAGTAGTATTTCGGCGACGGAGAACTATGGCTACACCTTC. The encoded protein is CASSISATENYGYTF. The full variable domain, completed using reference TRBV19 and TRBJ1-2, is DGGITQSPKYLFRKEGQNVTLSCEQNLNHDAMYWYRQDPGQGLRLIYYSQIVNDFQKGDIAEGYSVSREKKESFPLTVTSAQKNPTAFYLCASSISATENYGYTFGSGTRLTVV.